Listed here are 10 T cell receptor beta chains from one sample, sequenced in a study of OX40 agonist ivuxolimab in advanced cancers. Profiling relied on immunoSEQ multiplex PCR, and the TCRdb table lists in-frame clones only, not all of them. The table shows some 65,000 clones, with over 75% occurring only once. This specimen was CD4+ or CD8+ T cells sorted from blood, taken in a trial of the OX40 agonist ivuxolimab. The source of these receptors is an adult with an advanced solid tumor such as melanoma, head and neck, liver or kidney cancer.

The gene calls are TRBV7-9 and TRBJ2-2; a possible D gene is TRBD1 (6 bases). This CDR3 is 14 amino acids long. The V end lost 11 bases, the J end lost 4 bases, and 17 bases lay between the germline ends. Germline V CDR1 and CDR2: SEHNR, FQNEAQ (reference sequence). The chain's CDR3 is CAALKQGTTGELFF. The DNA of the CDR3 is TGTGCCGCACTGAAACAGGGAACCACCGGGGAGCTGTTTTTT.

The V call is TRBV5-1, the J call TRBJ1-3, with 7 bases lining up with TRBD1. The CDR3 is 15 amino acids. Germline V gene sequence: CDR1 SGHRS, CDR2 YFSETQ. V was pared by 4 bases and J by 2 bases, with 6 bases of the junction left unmatched. Here the CDR3 reads CASSLKTGTGNTIYF. The CDR3 nucleotides read TGCGCCAGCAGCCTGAAGACAGGGACTGGAAACACCATATATTTT.

This chain connects TRBV9 to TRBJ2-7, with TRBD1 identical over 8 bases. Germline CDR1 is SGDLS and CDR2 is YYNGEE. The V segment lost 4 bases and the J segment 3 bases; nucleotides outside the gene matches: 9. This CDR3 comprises 15 residues. The CDR3 spells CASSLGKGQVYEQYF. CDR3 coding DNA: TGTGCCAGCAGCCTAGGGAAGGGACAGGTCTACGAGCAGTACTTC.

The chain carries TRBV6-5 and TRBJ2-7; D is uncertain. Germline-derived CDR1 and CDR2 are MNHEY and SVGAGI. Trimming cost V 5 bases and J 3 bases, with 5 bases left between them. The CDR3 consists of 11 residues. Here the CDR3 reads CASSTNYEQYF. In DNA form, the CDR3 reads TGTGCCAGCAGTACCAACTACGAGCAGTACTTC.

This chain connects TRBV5-1 to TRBJ1-1, with 9 positions matching TRBD1. Germline lookup yields CDR1 SGHRS and CDR2 YFSETQ. This CDR3 comprises 13 residues. The junction had 12 bases not matched to a gene; V was cut back by 6 bases and J by 12 bases. CDR3 nucleotides: TGCGCCAGCACCCCGGGACAGGGTATGAAGTCTTTCTTT. This encodes CASTPGQGMKSFF.

This rearrangement joins TRBV4-2 to TRBJ2-2; 7 positions agree with TRBD2. The germline CDR1 and CDR2 sequences are LGHNA and YNFKEQ. This CDR3 spans 16 amino acids. The V and J ends lost 4 bases and 7 bases, in that order; junction bases with no gene match: 12. Here the CDR3 DNA reads TGTGCCAGCAGCCCCAGCGAGTGGGGGGGTGGCGGGGAGCTGTTTTTT. Protein: CASSPSEWGGGGELFF.

The rearrangement uses TRBV5-3 and TRBJ1-6; D is unclear. TRBV5-3 is marked as an open reading frame, function uncertain. The V gene lost 2 bases and the J gene lost 2 bases, with 14 bases spanning the gap. The CDR3 is 17 residues long. This CDR3 reads CARSFVRRGPYNSPLHF. Here the CDR3 DNA reads TGTGCCAGAAGCTTCGTCCGTCGAGGGCCCTATAATTCACCCCTCCACTTT.

This sequence joins TRBV7-9 and TRBJ2-7; 11 nucleotides align to TRBD2. CDR1 is SEHNR, CDR2 FQNEAQ, per germline (reference sequence). The CDR3 sequence is 15 residues long. V dropped 3 bases and J dropped 3; count of bases not matched to a gene: 4. CDR3: CASSFPGTSGYEQYF. The CDR3 DNA is TGTGCCAGCAGCTTTCCCGGGACTAGCGGCTACGAGCAGTACTTC.

This clone showed up just once. V is TRBV6-6 and J is TRBJ1-6; 8 positions agree with TRBD1. Germline trimming cut 6 bases from V and 10 bases from J; bases unmatched to any gene: 8. The CDR3 extends over 14 amino acids. Germline values: CDR1 MNHNY, CDR2 SVGAGI (reference sequence). The CDR3 sequence: CASSPGQGNSPLHF. DNA for the CDR3: TGTGCCAGCAGCCCTGGACAGGGTAACTCACCCCTCCACTTT.

J is TRBJ2-7 and V is TRBV5-1, with 7 bases matching TRBD1. The V gene end was trimmed by 1 base and the J gene end by 6 bases; junction bases not matched to a gene: 10. The CDR3 loop spans 15 amino acids. Germline assignment: CDR1 SGHRS and CDR2 YFSETQ. CDR3 region: CASSLPQGQFLEQYF. The CDR3 bases are TGCGCCAGCAGCTTGCCGCAGGGACAGTTCCTCGAGCAGTACTTC.